The present TCR beta chain was sequenced within a study of T cells in localized non-small cell lung cancer. General study results and limits: Uninvolved adjacent lung showed higher T cell clonality than tumor. There were a median 57 of the top 100 tumor clones appearing in adjacent lung. Sequencing covered just one tumor region, so heterogeneity cannot be ruled out. Increased T cell density in blood showed an association with longer overall survival.

Using immunoSEQ multiplex PCR, the repertoire was profiled, and TCRdb retains in-frame clones only, with some absent. The table records about 1,400 clones, around 25% of them present only once. Note on this clone: The antigen is undetermined.

The receptor was isolated from a woman aged 40 to 75 with stage I lung adenocarcinoma. The sequencing here drew on lung tumor tissue, taken before any cancer treatment.

CDR3 in DNA: TGTGCCACCAGCAAAAGACAGCGAGGTGATAATCAGCCCCAGCATTTT. Translated: CATSKRQRGDNQPQHF. The chain joins TRBV15 to TRBJ1-5; possibly TRBD1 for D (5 bases). V was shortened by 4 bases and J by 4 bases, with 17 bases between the two germline ends. The CDR3 loop spans 16 amino acids. Looked up from germline, CDR1 is LNHNV and CDR2 is YYDKDF (reference sequence).